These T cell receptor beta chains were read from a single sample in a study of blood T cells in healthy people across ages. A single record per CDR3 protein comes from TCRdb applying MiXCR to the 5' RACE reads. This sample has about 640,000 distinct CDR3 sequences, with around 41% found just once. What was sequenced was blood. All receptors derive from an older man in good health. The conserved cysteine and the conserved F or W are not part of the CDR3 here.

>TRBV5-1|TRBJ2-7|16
ASSLFWTSGSSSYEQY
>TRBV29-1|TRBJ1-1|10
SVEDSPTEAF
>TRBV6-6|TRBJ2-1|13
ASSYRAGASETQF
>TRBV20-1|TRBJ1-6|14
SARKKGGGYNSPLH
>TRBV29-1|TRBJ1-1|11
SEEVSLNTEAF
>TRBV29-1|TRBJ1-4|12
SVNREGTAEKLF
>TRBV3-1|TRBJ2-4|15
ASSQVAASLAKNIQY
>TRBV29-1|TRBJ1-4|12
SVEGTGLGEKLF
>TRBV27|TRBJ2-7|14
TSSFGQRTYSYEQY
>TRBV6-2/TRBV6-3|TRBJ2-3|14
ASSGPGLAGTDTQY
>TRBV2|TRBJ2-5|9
ASSDPGTQY
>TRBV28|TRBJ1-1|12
ASGTGTGSRVAF
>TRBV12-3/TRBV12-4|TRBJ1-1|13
ASVRGLTGGTEAF
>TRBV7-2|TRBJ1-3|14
ASSLGGRNSGNTIY
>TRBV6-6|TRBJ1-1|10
ASSQGPTEAF
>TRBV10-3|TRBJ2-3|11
AISGGPVDTQY
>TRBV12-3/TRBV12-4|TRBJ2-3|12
ACRGGGITDTQY
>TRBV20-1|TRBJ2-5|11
SAGTSAQETQY
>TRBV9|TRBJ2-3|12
ASSERGRTDAQY
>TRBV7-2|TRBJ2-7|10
ASSLQACEQY
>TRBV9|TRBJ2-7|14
ASSVAGVASSYEQY
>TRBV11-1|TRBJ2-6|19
ASSLVGSSRGSSYGANVLT
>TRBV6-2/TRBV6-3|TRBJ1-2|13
ASSLPGGGNYGYT
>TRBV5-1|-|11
ASSLDSATEQY
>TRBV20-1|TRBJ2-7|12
SAFRRDGTYEQY
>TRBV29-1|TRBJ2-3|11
SVDGGGTDTQY
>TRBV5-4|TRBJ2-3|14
ASSRGRGGATDTQY
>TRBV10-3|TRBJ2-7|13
ATTPGTGSAYEQY
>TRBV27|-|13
ASSLTRDRRETQY
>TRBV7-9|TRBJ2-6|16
ASSLSWTVNSGANVLT
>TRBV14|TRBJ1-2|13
ASSQESGRNYGYT
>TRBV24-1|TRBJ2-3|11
ATSDLQGDTQY
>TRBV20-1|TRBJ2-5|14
SARTPSGVPSNEQY
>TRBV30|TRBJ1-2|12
ALPYPTDSYGYT
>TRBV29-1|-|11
SVEWGAACEQY
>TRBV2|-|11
AGRGQGIYEQY
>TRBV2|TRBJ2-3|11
ASSELYGQEKY
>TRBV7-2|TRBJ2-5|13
ASSLGGGRANEQY
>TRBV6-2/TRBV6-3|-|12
ASSYPDRGWTQY
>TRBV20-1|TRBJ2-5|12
SARGTESQETQY
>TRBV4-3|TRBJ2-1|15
TSSQDFGTSGIQEQF